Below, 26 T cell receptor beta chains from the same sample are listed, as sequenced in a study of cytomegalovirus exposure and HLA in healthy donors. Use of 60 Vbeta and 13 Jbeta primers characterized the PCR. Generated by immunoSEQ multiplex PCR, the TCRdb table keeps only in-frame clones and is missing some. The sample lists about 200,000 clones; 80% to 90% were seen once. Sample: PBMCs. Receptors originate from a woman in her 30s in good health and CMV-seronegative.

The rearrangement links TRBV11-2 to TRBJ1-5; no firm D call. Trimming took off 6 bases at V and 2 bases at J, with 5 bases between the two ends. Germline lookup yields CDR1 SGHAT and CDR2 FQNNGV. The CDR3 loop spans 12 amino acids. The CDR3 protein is CASSRGNQPQHF. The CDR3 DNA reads TGTGCCAGCAGTCGCGGCAATCAGCCCCAGCATTTT.

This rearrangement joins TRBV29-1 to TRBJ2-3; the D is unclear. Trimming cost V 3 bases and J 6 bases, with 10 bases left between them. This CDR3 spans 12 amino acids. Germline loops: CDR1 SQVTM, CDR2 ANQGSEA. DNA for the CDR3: TGCAGCGTTGACCAAAGTGAGGATACGCAGTATTTT. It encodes CSVDQSEDTQYF.

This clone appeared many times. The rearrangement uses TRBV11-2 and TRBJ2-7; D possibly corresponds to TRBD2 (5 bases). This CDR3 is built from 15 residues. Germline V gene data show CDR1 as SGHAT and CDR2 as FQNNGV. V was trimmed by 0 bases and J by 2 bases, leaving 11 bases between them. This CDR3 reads CASSLEVGAAYEQYF. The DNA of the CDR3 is TGTGCCAGCAGCTTAGAGGTGGGAGCCGCCTACGAGCAGTACTTC.

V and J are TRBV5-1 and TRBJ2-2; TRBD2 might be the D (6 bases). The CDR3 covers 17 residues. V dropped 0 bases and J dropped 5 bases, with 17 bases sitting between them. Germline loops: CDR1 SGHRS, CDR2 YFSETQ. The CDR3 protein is CASSLELGGMGTGELFF. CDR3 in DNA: TGCGCCAGCAGCTTGGAGCTAGGCGGGATGGGGACCGGGGAGCTGTTTTTT.

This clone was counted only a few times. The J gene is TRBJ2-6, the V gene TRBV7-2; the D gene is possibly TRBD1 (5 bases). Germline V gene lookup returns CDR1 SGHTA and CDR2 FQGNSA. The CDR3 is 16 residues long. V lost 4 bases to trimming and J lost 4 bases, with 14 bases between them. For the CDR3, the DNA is TGTGCCAGCAGCTCCAGGGAAATGGTGGGGGCCAACGTCCTGACTTTC. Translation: CASSSREMVGANVLTF.

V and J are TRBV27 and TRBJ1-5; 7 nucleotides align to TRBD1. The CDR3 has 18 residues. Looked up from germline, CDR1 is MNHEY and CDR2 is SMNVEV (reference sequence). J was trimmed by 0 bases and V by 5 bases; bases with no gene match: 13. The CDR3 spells CASSLQGGTPYSNQPQHF. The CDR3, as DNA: TGTGCCAGCAGTCTCCAGGGGGGTACCCCCTATAGCAATCAGCCCCAGCATTTT.

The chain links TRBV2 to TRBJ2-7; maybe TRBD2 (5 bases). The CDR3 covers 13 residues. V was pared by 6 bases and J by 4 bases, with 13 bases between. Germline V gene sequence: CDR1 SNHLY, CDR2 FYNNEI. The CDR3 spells CASRARRTYEQYF. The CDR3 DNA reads TGTGCCAGCAGGGCCCGCAGGACTTACGAGCAGTACTTC.

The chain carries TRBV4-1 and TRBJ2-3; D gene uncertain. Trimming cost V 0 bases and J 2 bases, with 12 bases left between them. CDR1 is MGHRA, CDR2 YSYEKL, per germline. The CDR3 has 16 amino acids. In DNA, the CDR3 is TGCGCCAGCAGCCAAGACCCGTCCACTTTCACAGATACGCAGTATTTT. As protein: CASSQDPSTFTDTQYF.

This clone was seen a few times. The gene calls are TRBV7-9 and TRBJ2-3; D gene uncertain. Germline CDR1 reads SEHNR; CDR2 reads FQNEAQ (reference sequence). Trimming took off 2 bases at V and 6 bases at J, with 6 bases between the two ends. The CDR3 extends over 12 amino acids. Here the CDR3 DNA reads TGTGCCAGCAGCTTAAGCTTCGATACGCAGTATTTT. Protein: CASSLSFDTQYF.

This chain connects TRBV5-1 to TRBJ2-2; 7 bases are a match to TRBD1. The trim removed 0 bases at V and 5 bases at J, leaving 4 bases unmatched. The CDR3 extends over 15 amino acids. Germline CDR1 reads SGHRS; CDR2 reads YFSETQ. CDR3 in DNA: TGCGCCAGCAGCTTGGAACAGGGGAGAACCGGGGAGCTGTTTTTT. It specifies CASSLEQGRTGELFF.

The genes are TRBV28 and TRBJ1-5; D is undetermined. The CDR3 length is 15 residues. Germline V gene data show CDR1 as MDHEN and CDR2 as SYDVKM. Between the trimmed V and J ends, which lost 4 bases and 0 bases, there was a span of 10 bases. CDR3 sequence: CASSSAAGSNQPQHF. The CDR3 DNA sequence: TGTGCCAGCAGTTCGGCAGCGGGTAGCAATCAGCCCCAGCATTTT. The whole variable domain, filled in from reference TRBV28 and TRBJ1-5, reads DVKVTQSSRYLVKRTGEKVFLECVQDMDHENMFWYRQDPGLGLRLIYFSYDVKMKEKGDIPEGYSVSREKKERFSLILESASTNQTSMYLCASSSAAGSNQPQHFGDGTRLSIL.

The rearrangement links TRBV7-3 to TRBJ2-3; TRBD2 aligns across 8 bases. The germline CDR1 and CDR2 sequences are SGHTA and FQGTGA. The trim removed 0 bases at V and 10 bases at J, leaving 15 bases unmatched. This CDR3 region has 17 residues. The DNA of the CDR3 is TGTGCCAGCAGCTTAACTGCAGCGGGGGCCTACCTGGGTGCGCAGTATTTT. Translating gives CASSLTAAGAYLGAQYF.

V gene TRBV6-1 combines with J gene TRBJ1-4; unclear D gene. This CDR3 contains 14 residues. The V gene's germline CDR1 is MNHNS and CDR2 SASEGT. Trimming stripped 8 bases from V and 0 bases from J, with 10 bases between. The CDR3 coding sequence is TGTGCCAGCCAGGAGGTAACAACTAATGAAAAACTGTTTTTT. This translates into CASQEVTTNEKLFF.

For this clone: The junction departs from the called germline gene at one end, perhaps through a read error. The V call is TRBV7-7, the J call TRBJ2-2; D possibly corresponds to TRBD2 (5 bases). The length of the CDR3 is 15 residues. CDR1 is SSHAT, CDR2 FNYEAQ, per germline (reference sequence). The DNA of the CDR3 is TGTGCTAGCAGCCCTAGACTGGGAGATACCGGGGAGCTGTTTTTT. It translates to CASSPRLGDTGELFF.

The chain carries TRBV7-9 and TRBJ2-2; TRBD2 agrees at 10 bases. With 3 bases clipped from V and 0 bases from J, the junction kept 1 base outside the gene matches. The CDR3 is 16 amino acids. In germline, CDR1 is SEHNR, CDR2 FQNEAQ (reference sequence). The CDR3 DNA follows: TGTGCCAGCAGCTTCGGACTAGCGGCGAACACCGGGGAGCTGTTTTTT. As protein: CASSFGLAANTGELFF.

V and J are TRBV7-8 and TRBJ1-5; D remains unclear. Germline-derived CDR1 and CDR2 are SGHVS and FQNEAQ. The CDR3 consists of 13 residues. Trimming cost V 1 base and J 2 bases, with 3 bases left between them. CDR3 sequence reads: CASSLVGNQPQHF. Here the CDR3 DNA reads TGTGCCAGCAGCTTAGTCGGCAATCAGCCCCAGCATTTT.

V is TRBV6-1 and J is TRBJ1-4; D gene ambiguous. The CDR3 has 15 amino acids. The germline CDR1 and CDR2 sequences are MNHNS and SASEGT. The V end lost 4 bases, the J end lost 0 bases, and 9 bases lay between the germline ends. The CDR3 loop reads CASSGTPATNEKLFF. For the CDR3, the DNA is TGTGCCAGCAGTGGCACGCCAGCAACTAATGAAAAACTGTTTTTT.

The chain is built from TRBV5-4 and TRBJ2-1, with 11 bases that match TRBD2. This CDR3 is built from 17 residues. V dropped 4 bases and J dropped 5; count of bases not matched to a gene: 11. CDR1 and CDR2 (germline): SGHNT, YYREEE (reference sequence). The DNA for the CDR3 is TGTGCCAGCAGCAAGACCCCTAGCGGGAGGACCAACAATGAGCAGTTCTTC. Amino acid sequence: CASSKTPSGRTNNEQFF.

CDR3 protein: CATSARQGTNEKLFF. The CDR3 DNA is TGTGCCACCAGCGCGCGACAGGGGACTAATGAAAAACTGTTTTTT. The V gene is TRBV15, the J gene TRBJ1-4, with 8 bases lining up with TRBD1. This CDR3 has 15 amino acids. CDR1 is LNHNV, CDR2 YYDKDF, per germline (reference sequence). The V segment lost 5 bases and the J segment 2 bases; nucleotides outside the gene matches: 4. The whole variable domain, remainder taken from reference TRBV15 and TRBJ1-4, is DAMVIQNPRYQVTQFGKPVTLSCSQTLNHNVMYWYQQKSSQAPKLLFHYYDKDFNNEADTPDNFQSRRPNTSFCFLDIRSPGLGDTAMYLCATSARQGTNEKLFFGSGTQLSVL.

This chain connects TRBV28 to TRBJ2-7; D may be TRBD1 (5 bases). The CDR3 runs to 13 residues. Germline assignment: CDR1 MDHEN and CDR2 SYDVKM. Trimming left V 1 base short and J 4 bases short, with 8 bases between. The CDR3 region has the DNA TGTGCCAGCAGTTTATTAGGGGTATACGAGCAGTACTTC. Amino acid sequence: CASSLLGVYEQYF.

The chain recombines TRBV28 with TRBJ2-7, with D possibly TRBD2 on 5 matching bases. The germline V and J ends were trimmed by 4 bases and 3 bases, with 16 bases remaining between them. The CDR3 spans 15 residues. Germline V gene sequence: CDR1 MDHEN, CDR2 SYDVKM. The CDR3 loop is CASSSPPLSGYEQYF. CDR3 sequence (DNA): TGTGCCAGCAGTTCCCCCCCATTAAGCGGCTACGAGCAGTACTTC.

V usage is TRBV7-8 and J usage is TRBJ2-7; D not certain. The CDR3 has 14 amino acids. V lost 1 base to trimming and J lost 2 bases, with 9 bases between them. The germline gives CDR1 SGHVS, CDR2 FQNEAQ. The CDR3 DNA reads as TGTGCCAGCAGCTTAGGGGCCAGAGCCTACGAGCAGTACTTC. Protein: CASSLGARAYEQYF.

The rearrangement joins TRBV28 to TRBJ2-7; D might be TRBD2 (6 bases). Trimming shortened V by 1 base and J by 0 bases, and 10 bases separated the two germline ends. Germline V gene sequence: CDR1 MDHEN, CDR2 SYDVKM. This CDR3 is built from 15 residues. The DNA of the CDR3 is TGTGCCAGCAGTTTATTGTCCGGGAGCTCCTACGAGCAGTACTTC. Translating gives CASSLLSGSSYEQYF.

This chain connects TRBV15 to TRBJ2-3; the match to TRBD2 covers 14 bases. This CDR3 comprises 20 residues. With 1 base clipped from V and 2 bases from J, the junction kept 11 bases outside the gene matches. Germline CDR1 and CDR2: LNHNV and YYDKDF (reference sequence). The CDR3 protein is CATSRVKGLAGAGFTDTQYF. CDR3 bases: TGTGCCACCAGCAGAGTTAAGGGACTAGCGGGAGCAGGGTTCACAGATACGCAGTATTTT.

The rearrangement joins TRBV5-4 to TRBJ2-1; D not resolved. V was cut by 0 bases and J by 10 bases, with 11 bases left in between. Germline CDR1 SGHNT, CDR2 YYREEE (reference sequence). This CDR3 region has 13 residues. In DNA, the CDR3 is TGTGCCAGCAGCTTGGAACGGGTCGGGGAGCAGTTCTTC. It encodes CASSLERVGEQFF. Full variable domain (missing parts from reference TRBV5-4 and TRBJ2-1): ETGVTQSPTHLIKTRGQQVTLRCSSQSGHNTVSWYQQALGQGPQFIFQYYREEENGRGNFPPRFSGLQFPNYSSELNVNALELDDSALYLCASSLERVGEQFFGPGTRLTVL.

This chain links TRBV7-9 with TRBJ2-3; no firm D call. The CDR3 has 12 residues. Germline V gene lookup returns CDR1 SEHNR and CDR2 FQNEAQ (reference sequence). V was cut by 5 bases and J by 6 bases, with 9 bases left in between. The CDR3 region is CASSPIGDTQYF. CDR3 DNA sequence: TGTGCCAGCAGCCCTATCGGGGATACGCAGTATTTT.